The 27 T cell receptor beta chains listed next were all sequenced from one sample in a study of T cell responses to AZD1222 COVID-19 vaccine. The table came from immunoSEQ multiplex PCR; TCRdb's copy has only in-frame clones and leaves some out. Of some 120,000 clones detected, about 85% appear once; the ten largest clones hold around 1.6%. Sequences were derived from peripheral blood, sampled on day 0 of AZD1222 vaccination. The source of these receptors is an adult in good health.

The J gene is TRBJ1-4, the V gene TRBV5-1, with 9 bases lining up with TRBD1. CDR1 and CDR2 (germline): SGHRS, YFSETQ. The CDR3 is 15 amino acids. Germline trimming cut 5 bases from V and 8 bases from J; bases unmatched to any gene: 10. CDR3 bases: TGCGCCAGCAGTGCACTGACAGGGGGATGGGAAAAACTGTTTTTT. This translates into CASSALTGGWEKLFF.

This chain joins TRBV5-5 and TRBJ2-7; TRBD2 is a possible D gene (5 bases). The CDR3 is made up of 15 amino acids. Trimming cost V 2 bases and J 2 bases, with 14 bases left between them. Germline loops: CDR1 SGHKS, CDR2 YYEKEE (reference sequence). CDR3 coding DNA: TGTGCCAGCAGCTTAAGGGCAGAGGGCACCTACGAGCAGTACTTC. This codes for CASSLRAEGTYEQYF.

This clone has just one count. V is TRBV2 and J is TRBJ1-5; D remains ambiguous. Germline values: CDR1 SNHLY, CDR2 FYNNEI. V lost 3 bases and J lost 0, with 3 bases in between. The CDR3 consists of 13 residues. CDR3 sequence (DNA): TGTGCCAGCAGTGATGATAGCAATCAGCCCCAGCATTTT. It yields the protein CASSDDSNQPQHF.

The chain employs TRBV10-3 and TRBJ1-2, with a tentative D call TRBD1 (5 bases). Germline CDR1 and CDR2: ENHRY and SYGVKD. V was shortened by 11 bases and J by 6 bases, with 13 bases between the two germline ends. This CDR3 has 11 amino acids. The DNA for the CDR3 is TGTGCCGCCTTGGGGGGGAATGGCTACACCTTC. This codes for CAALGGNGYTF.

This clone appeared a few times. This rearrangement joins TRBV2 to TRBJ1-3; no firm D call. Trimming stripped 5 bases from V and 0 bases from J, with 8 bases between. Germline loops: CDR1 SNHLY, CDR2 FYNNEI. The CDR3 length is 14 residues. The CDR3 sequence: CASSTGLSGNTIYF. As DNA, the CDR3 is TGTGCCAGCAGTACCGGCCTCTCTGGAAACACCATATATTTT.

The chain carries TRBV3-1 (or the pseudogene TRBV3-2) and TRBJ2-5; tentative D call: TRBD1 (5 bases). Germline-derived CDR1 and CDR2 are LGHDT and YNNKEL (reference sequence). V lost 0 bases and J lost 3, with 8 bases in between. The CDR3 sequence is 14 residues long. CDR3 DNA: TGTGCCAGCAGCCAAGAAGGCAGGGAAGAGACCCAGTACTTC. The encoded protein is CASSQEGREETQYF.

The rearrangement joins TRBV9 to TRBJ2-3, with D hard to call. Trimming left V 3 bases short and J 2 bases short, with 4 bases between. This CDR3 is built from 12 residues. Germline V gene sequence: CDR1 SGDLS, CDR2 YYNGEE. In DNA form, the CDR3 reads TGTGCCAGCAGCGGGGACACAGATACGCAGTATTTT. This encodes CASSGDTDTQYF.

The V gene is TRBV19, the J gene TRBJ1-2; 8 bases match TRBD1. This CDR3 spans 13 amino acids. The V segment lost 6 bases and the J segment 8 bases; nucleotides outside the gene matches: 8. Germline V CDR1 and CDR2: LNHDA, SQIVND (reference sequence). The CDR3 region has the DNA TGTGCCAGTAGCGGACAGGGAAAAAGGGGCTACACCTTC. This encodes CASSGQGKRGYTF.

The genes are TRBV2 and TRBJ2-3; D gene unclear. The CDR3 consists of 15 residues. Germline CDR1 and CDR2: SNHLY and FYNNEI. The V end was cut by 5 bases, the J end by 0 bases, with 12 bases between. CDR3 nucleotide sequence: TGTGCCAGCAGTTCGGTGACCGCTAGCACAGATACGCAGTATTTT. Translating it yields CASSSVTASTDTQYF.

The V call is TRBV5-3, the J call TRBJ1-4, with D possibly matching TRBD1 (5 bases). TRBV5-3 is an ORF, and what it does is uncertain. CDR3 length equals 15 residues. Trimming shortened V by 0 bases and J by 7 bases, and 13 bases separated the two germline ends. This CDR3 is CARSLAQGFGEKLFF. The CDR3 DNA sequence: TGTGCCAGAAGCTTGGCGCAGGGCTTTGGTGAAAAACTGTTTTTT.

This clone was seen once. V is TRBV7-3 and J is TRBJ1-1; the D is unclear. This CDR3 is 14 amino acids long. Trimming shortened V by 2 bases and J by 1 base, and 8 bases separated the two germline ends. The V gene's germline CDR1 is SGHTA and CDR2 FQGTGA. CDR3 amino acids: CASSLSDSNTEAFF. DNA for the CDR3: TGTGCCAGCAGCTTATCGGACTCGAACACTGAAGCTTTCTTT.

This chain links TRBV30 with TRBJ2-7; D gene ambiguous. CDR1 GTSNPN and CDR2 SVGIG come from the germline V gene (reference sequence). Trimming stripped 2 bases from V and 0 bases from J, with 2 bases between. This CDR3 comprises 11 residues. CDR3 region: CAWSHSYEQYF. The CDR3 DNA sequence: TGTGCCTGGAGTCACTCCTACGAGCAGTACTTC.

This clone was seen just once. For the CDR3, the DNA is TGTGCCAGCAGCTCCTCTCCATCCTACGAGCAGTACTTC. Amino acid sequence: CASSSSPSYEQYF. The V and J genes are TRBV7-3 and TRBJ2-7; D uncertain. V was clipped by 4 bases and J by 1 base, with 8 bases between them. The CDR3 has 13 residues. CDR1 is SGHTA and CDR2 is FQGTGA in the germline V gene.

The J gene is TRBJ2-7, the V gene TRBV29-1; 11 bases agree with TRBD1. V shed 8 bases and J 5 bases; nucleotides not matched to a gene: 11. Germline CDR1 is SQVTM and CDR2 is ANQGSEA. The CDR3 extends over 14 amino acids. This CDR3 reads CSTSAGTGGNEQYF. The CDR3 DNA reads as TGCAGCACTTCGGCGGGGACAGGGGGTAACGAGCAGTACTTC.

The J gene is TRBJ2-2, the V gene TRBV30; 13 positions agree with TRBD2. There are 19 residues in the CDR3. V gave up 5 bases and J gave up 3 bases; unmatched junction bases: 15. Germline-derived CDR1 and CDR2 are GTSNPN and SVGIG (reference sequence). DNA for the CDR3: TGTGCCTGGGATCTGGGAAGGACTAGCGGGGGACGGGACACCGGGGAGCTGTTTTTT. Translation gives CAWDLGRTSGGRDTGELFF.

J is TRBJ2-4 and V is TRBV7-6; 8 positions match TRBD1. The CDR3 contains 16 residues. Germline V CDR1 and CDR2: SGHVS, FNYEAQ. Trimming took 5 bases from V and 3 from J; bases not matched to a gene: 9. CDR3 DNA sequence: TGTGCCAGCAGCCCCTCGGACAGGGATGACAAAAACATTCAGTACTTC. Protein sequence: CASSPSDRDDKNIQYF.

The CDR3, as DNA: TGTGCCAGCAGTTATAGCAATCAGCCCCAGCATTTT. Its translation: CASSYSNQPQHF. The rearrangement links TRBV12-3 or TRBV12-4 to TRBJ1-5; D is ambiguous. V was trimmed by 4 bases and J by 0 bases, leaving 1 base between them. This CDR3 comprises 12 residues.

V and J are TRBV24-1 and TRBJ2-3, with TRBD2 as a possible D gene (5 bases). The CDR3 spans 15 residues. Germline CDR1 reads KGHDR; CDR2 reads SFDVKD. The germline V and J ends were trimmed by 0 bases and 5 bases, with 11 bases remaining between them. Here the CDR3 reads CATSDLGGGLDTQYF. CDR3 nucleotides: TGTGCCACCAGTGATTTGGGCGGCGGACTAGATACGCAGTATTTT.

The rearrangement joins TRBV11-2 to TRBJ1-1; D not certain. The CDR3 consists of 13 residues. Germline CDR1 SGHAT, CDR2 FQNNGV. Deletions cut 0 bases from V and 4 bases from J, with 6 bases between. The DNA of the CDR3 is TGTGCCAGCAGCTTAGATGTTGGCACTGAAGCTTTCTTT. It specifies CASSLDVGTEAFF.

With respect to this clone: The same CDR3 is also encoded by other DNA sequences in this sample. The chain combines TRBV6-5 with TRBJ1-5; TRBD1 is a possible D gene (5 bases). V was shortened by 8 bases and J by 2 bases, with 7 bases between the two germline ends. This CDR3 region has 12 residues. Germline-derived CDR1 and CDR2 are MNHEY and SVGAGI. In DNA form, the CDR3 reads TGTGCCAGCCGAGGGGGCAATCAGCCCCAGCATTTT. Translating gives CASRGGNQPQHF.

In its sample, this clone was seen a few times. J is TRBJ2-4 and V is TRBV30; 12 bases agree with TRBD2. The germline gives CDR1 GTSNPN, CDR2 SVGIG (reference sequence). V lost 7 bases and J lost 1; bases outside the gene matches: 5. The CDR3 sequence is 15 residues long. The DNA for the CDR3 is TGTGCCTCTACTAGCGGGGGGTTGGCCAAAAACATTCAGTACTTC. It specifies CASTSGGLAKNIQYF. The whole variable domain, filled in from reference TRBV30 and TRBJ2-4, reads SQTIHQWPATLVQPVGSPLSLECTVEGTSNPNLYWYRQAAGRGLQLLFYSVGIGQISSEVPQNLSASRPQDRQFILSSKKLLLSDSGFYLCASTSGGLAKNIQYFGAGTRLSVL.

This clone was detected only a few times. CDR3: CASSVESFTNYGYTF. The CDR3 DNA reads as TGTGCCAGCAGCGTAGAAAGTTTCACTAACTATGGCTACACCTTC. The chain has TRBV9 and TRBJ1-2, with D uncertain. V lost 0 bases, J lost 0 bases, and 9 bases lay in between. CDR3 length: 15 residues. Germline V lookup: CDR1 SGDLS, CDR2 YYNGEE.

The J gene is TRBJ2-7, the V gene TRBV30, with TRBD2 identical over 7 bases. Germline loops: CDR1 GTSNPN, CDR2 SVGIG (reference sequence). The CDR3 contains 14 residues. J gave up 5 bases and V 0 bases, and 7 bases lay outside the gene matches. The CDR3 is CAWSVGAGQNEQYF. The CDR3 DNA follows: TGTGCCTGGAGTGTAGGAGCGGGGCAGAACGAGCAGTACTTC.

The chain recombines TRBV6-5 with TRBJ1-1; TRBD1 aligns across 8 bases. Germline CDR1 MNHEY, CDR2 SVGAGI. The CDR3 has 15 residues. Trimming took 4 bases from V and 2 from J; bases not matched to a gene: 6. Here the CDR3 DNA reads TGTGCCAGCAGTTTCGACAGGGGACGAAACACTGAAGCTTTCTTT. Residues: CASSFDRGRNTEAFF.

V usage is TRBV12-3 or TRBV12-4 and J usage is TRBJ2-7, with a tentative D call TRBD1 (5 bases). The V end lost 5 bases, the J end lost 2 bases, and 7 bases lay between the germline ends. The CDR3 is 12 residues long. For the CDR3, the DNA is TGTGCCAGCAGTGGACACCCCTACGAGCAGTACTTC. Its translation: CASSGHPYEQYF.

V is TRBV6-1 and J is TRBJ2-7; perhaps TRBD1 as D (5 bases). CDR1 is MNHNS and CDR2 is SASEGT in the germline V gene. CDR3 length: 13 amino acids. Trimming cost V 2 bases and J 5 bases, with 10 bases left between them. CDR3 in amino acids: CASSEQGRDEQYF. In DNA, the CDR3 is TGTGCCAGCAGTGAACAAGGCAGGGACGAGCAGTACTTC.

V gene TRBV18 combines with J gene TRBJ1-6; possibly TRBD1 for D (5 bases). CDR3 size: 15 residues. V dropped 2 bases and J dropped 6 bases, with 11 bases sitting between them. Germline-derived CDR1 and CDR2 are KGHSH and LQKENI. CDR3 DNA: TGTGCCAGCTCACCAGCGGGGACGGCTAATTCACCCCTCCACTTT. It translates to CASSPAGTANSPLHF.